A single sample gave rise to the 3 T cell receptor beta chains below, sequenced in a study of beta chain features in type 1 diabetes. Expressed TCRB transcripts were sequenced after all isolated RNA was converted to cDNA. Some clones are missing from TCRdb's copy, which holds only in-frame ones; the method was immunoSEQ multiplex PCR. The table has some 220,000 clones, approximately 10% seen once; the top ten hold 1% to 1.5%. The sample was central memory CD4+ T cells from blood. The receptors were sampled from a man younger than 30 in good health.

This clone has just a few counts. This chain's CDR3 is CAWSATTGAEAFF. Here the CDR3 DNA reads TGTGCCTGGAGTGCAACTACTGGCGCTGAAGCTTTCTTT. The genes are TRBV30 and TRBJ1-1, with D uncertain. Trimming pared 1 base from V and 6 bases from J, leaving 12 bases between. The CDR3 length is 13 residues. CDR1 and CDR2 from the germline V gene are GTSNPN and SVGIG (reference sequence).

This chain uses TRBV4-3 with TRBJ1-4, with a weak D call TRBD1 (6 bases). The germline V gene encodes CDR1 LGHNA and CDR2 YSLEER. The V gene lost 0 bases and the J gene lost 7 bases, with 15 bases spanning the gap. The CDR3 has 16 amino acids. CDR3 bases: TGCGCCAGCAGCCAAGATTCAAGGAGAGGGGGTGAAAAACTGTTTTTT. This translates into CASSQDSRRGGEKLFF.

This clone appeared many times. The genes are TRBV10-3 and TRBJ2-3; the D is unclear. CDR1 ENHRY and CDR2 SYGVKD come from the germline V gene. This CDR3 is built from 13 residues. V gave up 2 bases and J gave up 1 base, with 4 bases separating them. DNA of the CDR3: TGTGCCATCAGTGAGAGGGGCACAGATACGCAGTATTTT. Translating it yields CAISERGTDTQYF.